Presented here are 3 T cell receptor beta chains from one specimen sequenced in a study of blood T cell repertoires in COVID-19. Here immunoSEQ multiplex PCR was the method, and the copy in TCRdb shows in-frame clones only, minus some. The sample holds around 300,000 clones, around 87% seen once. Input material: PBMCs or T cells enriched from blood (not recorded which). The receptors come from a woman in her 30s who had recovered from COVID-19.

Only one count was recorded for this clone. The chain employs TRBV6-6 and TRBJ1-2; D ambiguous. V was clipped by 6 bases and J by 8 bases, with 19 bases between them. CDR1 and CDR2 from the germline V gene are MNHNY and SVGAGI (reference sequence). This CDR3 has 14 residues. The CDR3 reads CASSRLTPQSGYTF. The CDR3 nucleotides read TGTGCCAGCAGCCGACTGACACCTCAGAGCGGCTACACCTTC.

The chain recombines TRBV18 with TRBJ2-7; no clear D. V lost 3 bases and J lost 0, with 6 bases in between. Germline V gives CDR1 KGHSH, CDR2 LQKENI. The CDR3 runs to 13 residues. CDR3 loop: CASSPRSSYEQYF. As DNA, the CDR3 is TGTGCCAGCTCACCGCGCTCCTCCTACGAGCAGTACTTC.

A remark on this clone: This specimen includes other DNA sequences encoding the same CDR3. This chain joins TRBV7-3 and TRBJ1-1; 9 bases line up with TRBD1. Germline values: CDR1 SGHTA, CDR2 FQGTGA. The CDR3 totals 13 residues. V lost 2 bases to trimming and J lost 6 bases; unmatched junction nucleotides: 1. The DNA of the CDR3 is TGTGCCAGCAGCTTACGACAGGGGGCTGAAGCTTTCTTT. Its protein product is CASSLRQGAEAFF.